What follows are 14 T cell receptor beta chains derived from one specimen sequenced in a study of shared clonotypes between healthy human individuals. The assay was immunoSEQ multiplex PCR, and TCRdb's table has in-frame clones only and misses some. The table lists a few million clones, roughly nine tenths of them singletons. Material for sequencing was naive CD4+ T cells sorted from blood. Documented subset: CD45RA+ positively selected. These receptors were obtained from a young man in good health.

This clone was detected once. The rearrangement links TRBV11-2 to TRBJ2-7; tentatively, D is TRBD1 or TRBD2 (5 bases each). Germline lookup yields CDR1 SGHAT and CDR2 FQNNGV. This CDR3 is 14 amino acids long. Trimming took 1 base from V and 6 from J, leaving 13 bases between them. CDR3 bases: TGTGCCAGCAGCTTAGGATCAGGGCGGGCCGAGCAGTACTTC. Translation gives CASSLGSGRAEQYF. The entire variable domain, with the rest obtained from reference TRBV11-2 and TRBJ2-7, is as follows: EAGVAQSPRYKIIEKRQSVAFWCNPISGHATLYWYQQILGQGPKLLIQFQNNGVVDDSQLPKDRFSAERLKGVDSTLKIQPAKLEDSAVYLCASSLGSGRAEQYFGPGTRLTVT.

V and J are TRBV2 and TRBJ2-5; 10 nucleotides align to TRBD1. The J segment lost 4 bases and the V segment lost 6 bases, leaving 2 bases of the junction unmatched. The CDR3 covers 13 residues. The germline gives CDR1 SNHLY, CDR2 FYNNEI. The CDR3 DNA sequence: TGTGCCAGCAGGACAGGGGGCGGAGAGACCCAGTACTTC. It specifies CASRTGGGETQYF.

The chain combines TRBV30 with TRBJ1-4; D remains ambiguous. The CDR3 has 15 residues. V was shortened by 3 bases and J by 8 bases, with 19 bases between the two germline ends. Germline-derived CDR1 and CDR2 are GTSNPN and SVGIG (reference sequence). In DNA, the CDR3 is TGTGCCTGGAGCGCAACCCGGGCCGGGAAAGAAAAACTGTTTTTT. It codes for CAWSATRAGKEKLFF.

The rearrangement links TRBV2 to TRBJ2-1; no reliable D call. Trimming removed 11 bases from V and 0 bases from J, with 14 bases in between. The CDR3 runs to 14 residues. The V gene's germline CDR1 is SNHLY and CDR2 FYNNEI. The CDR3 DNA reads TGTGCCTCCTCTTTGGCGACCTCCTACAATGAGCAGTTCTTC. It encodes CASSLATSYNEQFF.

With respect to this clone: Other DNA sequences in the same sample also yield this CDR3. The rearrangement links TRBV6-1 to TRBJ2-7, with 7 positions matching TRBD1. V was pared by 4 bases and J by 1 base, with 4 bases of the junction left unmatched. There are 14 residues in the CDR3. The germline gives CDR1 MNHNS, CDR2 SASEGT. Here the CDR3 DNA reads TGTGCCAGCAGTGGGACAGGCCGATCCTACGAGCAGTACTTC. Translation: CASSGTGRSYEQYF.

The chain uses TRBV7-8 and TRBJ2-7; 11 bases agree with TRBD2. The ends lost 2 bases at V and 0 bases at J; junction bases unmatched: 6. The CDR3 has 17 residues. CDR1 is SGHVS, CDR2 FQNEAQ, per germline. This chain's CDR3 is CASSLTSGGQSSYEQYF. The CDR3 coding sequence is TGTGCCAGCAGCTTAACTAGCGGGGGCCAGAGCTCCTACGAGCAGTACTTC.

On this clone itself: Other DNA sequences from this sample encode an identical CDR3 as well. This rearrangement joins TRBV6-4 to TRBJ1-1; 8 positions match TRBD1. This CDR3 contains 13 residues. Unmatched junction bases numbered 5, after V lost 6 bases and J lost 5 bases. From germline, CDR1 is MRHNA and CDR2 SNTAGT. This CDR3 reads CASSEQGGTEAFF. The CDR3 DNA sequence: TGTGCCAGCAGCGAACAGGGGGGGACTGAAGCTTTCTTT.

V is TRBV7-2 and J is TRBJ2-1, with 10 bases lining up with TRBD2. V dropped 7 bases and J dropped 6; count of bases not matched to a gene: 9. The CDR3 length is 15 residues. Germline V CDR1 and CDR2: SGHTA, FQGNSA. CDR3: CASNSPSGSPNEQFF. The CDR3 region has the DNA TGTGCCAGCAACTCGCCTAGCGGGAGCCCCAATGAGCAGTTCTTC.

The V call is TRBV29-1, the J call TRBJ2-2; D unresolved. This CDR3 has 11 residues. Germline CDR1 is SQVTM and CDR2 is ANQGSEA. V was trimmed by 3 bases and J by 8 bases, leaving 7 bases between them. This CDR3 is CSVERPGELFF. The CDR3 coding sequence is TGCAGCGTTGAGCGGCCAGGGGAGCTGTTTTTT.

This sequence joins TRBV7-9 and TRBJ1-2, with 8 nucleotides matching TRBD1. Germline V gene data show CDR1 as SEHNR and CDR2 as FQNEAQ (reference sequence). The trim removed 5 bases at V and 4 bases at J, leaving 15 bases unmatched. CDR3 length equals 17 residues. CDR3 in amino acids: CASSPPADRGLFYGYTF. The DNA for the CDR3 is TGTGCCAGCAGCCCCCCCGCCGACAGGGGACTCTTCTATGGCTACACCTTC.

This clone was counted once. This chain uses TRBV21-1 with TRBJ2-2. TRBV21-1 is given as a pseudogene. The CDR3 extends over 18 amino acids. CDR3 loop: CASIYDPPGPPDTGELFF. CDR3 in DNA: TGTGCCAGCATCTACGATCCCCCGGGACCCCCGGACACCGGGGAGCTGTTTTTT.

V usage is TRBV10-3 and J usage is TRBJ2-1; 7 bases are a match to TRBD1. There are 15 residues in the CDR3. After removal of 6 bases from V and 1 base from J, the junction contained 6 bases not matched to a gene. Germline V gene lookup returns CDR1 ENHRY and CDR2 SYGVKD. The CDR3 DNA reads TGTGCCATCAGGAAACCGGGACAGTCCTACAATGAGCAGTTCTTC. It is translated as CAIRKPGQSYNEQFF.

The V gene is TRBV19, the J gene TRBJ2-5, with 8 bases that match TRBD2. The CDR3 spans 13 residues. Germline loops: CDR1 LNHDA, CDR2 SQIVND (reference sequence). V trimming: 5 bases; J trimming: 4 bases; junction bases outside the gene matches: 3. This CDR3 reads CASSVTSGETQYF. CDR3 coding DNA: TGTGCCAGTAGTGTAACTAGCGGAGAGACCCAGTACTTC. The full variable domain, rest sourced from reference TRBV19 and TRBJ2-5, is DGGITQSPKYLFRKEGQNVTLSCEQNLNHDAMYWYRQDPGQGLRLIYYSQIVNDFQKGDIAEGYSVSREKKESFPLTVTSAQKNPTAFYLCASSVTSGETQYFGPGTRLLVL.

About this clone: Sequence at one end of the junction differs from germline and may be a read error. The chain links TRBV7-2 to TRBJ2-7; weak D call: TRBD1 (5 bases). This CDR3 is 12 amino acids long. The germline V gene has CDR1 SGHTA and CDR2 FQGNSA. CDR3 residues: CASSLVAGSLGF. The CDR3 DNA reads TGTGCCAGCAGCTTAGTCGCAGGGTCACTCGGCTTC.